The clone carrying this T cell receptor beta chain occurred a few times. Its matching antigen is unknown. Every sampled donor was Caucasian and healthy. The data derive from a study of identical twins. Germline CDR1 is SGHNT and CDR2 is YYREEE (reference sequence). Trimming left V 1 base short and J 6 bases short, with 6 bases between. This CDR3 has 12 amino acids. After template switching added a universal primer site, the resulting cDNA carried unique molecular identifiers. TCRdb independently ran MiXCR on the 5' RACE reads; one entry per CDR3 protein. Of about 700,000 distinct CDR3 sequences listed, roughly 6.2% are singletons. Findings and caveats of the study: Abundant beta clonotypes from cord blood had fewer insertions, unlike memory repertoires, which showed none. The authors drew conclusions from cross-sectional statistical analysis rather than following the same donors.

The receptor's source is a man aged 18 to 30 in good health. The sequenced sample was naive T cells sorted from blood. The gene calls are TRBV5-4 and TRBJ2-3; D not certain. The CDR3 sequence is CASSLFWDTQYF. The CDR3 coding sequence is TGTGCCAGCAGCTTGTTTTGGGATACGCAGTATTTT.